This T cell receptor beta chain was captured by sequencing in a study of control samples from healthy donors and cancer patients. J lost 6 bases, V lost 3 bases, and 3 bases had no gene match. Germline loops: CDR1 MGHRA, CDR2 YSYEKL. This CDR3 has 15 amino acids. This clone was seen once. Only in-frame clones appear in the TCRdb table, and some are missing; sequencing was by immunoSEQ multiplex PCR. The sample lists over 80,000 clones; roughly 91% were seen once. The source of this sequence is a man aged 25-45 years in good health. V is TRBV4-1 and J is TRBJ2-1; 12 bases fit TRBD2. The sample was blood. CDR3 residues: CASSQTSGRSNEQFF. CDR3 sequence (DNA): TGCGCCAGCAGCCAGACTAGCGGGAGATCCAATGAGCAGTTCTTC.